The TCR beta chain under discussion was sequenced for a study of T-cell memory formation after mild COVID-19. From the 5' RACE reads, TCRdb called clonotypes with MiXCR, one entry per CDR3 protein. The data contain about 150,000 distinct CDR3 sequences, about 28% of them singletons. V was shortened by 5 bases and J by 7 bases, with 8 bases between the two germline ends. Germline values: CDR1 SEHNR, CDR2 FQNEAQ (reference sequence). This CDR3 contains 11 residues. This receptor was obtained from an adult woman who had mild COVID-19 (a few samples of this study predate the infection). Cell type and time point are not known. Sequencing was carried out using PBMCs or a T cell subset sorted from them (not recorded which). The chain recombines TRBV7-9 with TRBJ1-1, with D possibly TRBD1 on 5 matching bases. In nucleotides, the CDR3 is TGTGCCAGCAGCCAGGGATTTGAAGCTTTCTTT. The encoded protein is CASSQGFEAFF.